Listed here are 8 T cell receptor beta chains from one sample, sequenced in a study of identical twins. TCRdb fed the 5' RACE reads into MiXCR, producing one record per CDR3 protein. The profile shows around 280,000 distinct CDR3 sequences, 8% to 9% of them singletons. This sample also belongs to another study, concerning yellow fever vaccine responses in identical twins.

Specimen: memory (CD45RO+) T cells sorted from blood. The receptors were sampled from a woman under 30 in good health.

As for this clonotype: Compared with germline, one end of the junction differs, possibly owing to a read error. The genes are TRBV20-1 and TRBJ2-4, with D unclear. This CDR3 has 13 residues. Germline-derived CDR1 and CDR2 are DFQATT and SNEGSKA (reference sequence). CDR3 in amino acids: CSHRPVAKSIQYF. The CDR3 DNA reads TGCAGTCATAGACCGGTAGCCAAAAGCATTCAGTACTTC.

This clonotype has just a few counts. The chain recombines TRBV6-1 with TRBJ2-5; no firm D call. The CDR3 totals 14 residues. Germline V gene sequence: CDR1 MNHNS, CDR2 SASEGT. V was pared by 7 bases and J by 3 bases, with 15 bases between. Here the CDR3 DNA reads TGTGCCAGCAACGACCGAACTCTCAAAGAGACCCAGTACTTC. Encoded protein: CASNDRTLKETQYF.

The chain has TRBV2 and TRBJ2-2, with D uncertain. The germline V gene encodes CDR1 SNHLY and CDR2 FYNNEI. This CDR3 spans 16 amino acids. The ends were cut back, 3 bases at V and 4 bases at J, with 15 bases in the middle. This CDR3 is CASSEERRRFTGELFF. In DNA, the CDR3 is TGTGCCAGCAGTGAGGAACGGCGTAGATTCACCGGGGAGCTGTTTTTT. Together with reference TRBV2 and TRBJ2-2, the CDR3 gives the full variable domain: EPEVTQTPSHQVTQMGQEVILRCVPISNHLYFYWYRQILGQKVEFLVSFYNNEISEKSEIFDDQFSVERPDGSNFTLKIRSTKLEDSAMYFCASSEERRRFTGELFFGEGSRLTVL.

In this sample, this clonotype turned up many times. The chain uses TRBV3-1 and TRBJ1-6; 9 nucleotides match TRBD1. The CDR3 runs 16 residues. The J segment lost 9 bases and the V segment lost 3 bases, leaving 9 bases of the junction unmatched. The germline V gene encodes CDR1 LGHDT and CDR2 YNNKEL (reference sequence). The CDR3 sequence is CASSQPSTGGRSPLHF. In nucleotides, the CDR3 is TGTGCCAGCAGCCAGCCCTCGACAGGGGGTCGTTCACCCCTCCACTTT.

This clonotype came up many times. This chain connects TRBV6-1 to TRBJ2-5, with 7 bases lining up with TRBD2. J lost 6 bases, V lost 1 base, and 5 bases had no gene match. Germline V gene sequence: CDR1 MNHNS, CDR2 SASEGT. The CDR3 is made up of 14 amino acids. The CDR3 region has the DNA TGTGCCAGCAGTGAAGTTGCTAGCGGAAAGACCCAGTACTTC. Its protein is CASSEVASGKTQYF.

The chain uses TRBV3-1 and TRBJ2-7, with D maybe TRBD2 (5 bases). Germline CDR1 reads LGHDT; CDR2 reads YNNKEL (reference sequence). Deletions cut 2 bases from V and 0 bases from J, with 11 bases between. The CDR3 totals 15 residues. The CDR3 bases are TGTGCCAGCAGCCAATCCGCGGGCGGCTCCTACGAGCAGTACTTC. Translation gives CASSQSAGGSYEQYF.

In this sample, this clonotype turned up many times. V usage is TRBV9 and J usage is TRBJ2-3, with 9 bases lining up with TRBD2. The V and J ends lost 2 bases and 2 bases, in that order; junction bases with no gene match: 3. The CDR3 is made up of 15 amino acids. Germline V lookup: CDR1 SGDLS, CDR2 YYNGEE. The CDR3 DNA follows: TGTGCCAGCAGCGTTGAGCGGGAGGCCACAGATACGCAGTATTTT. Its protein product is CASSVEREATDTQYF. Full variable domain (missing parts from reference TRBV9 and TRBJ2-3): DSGVTQTPKHLITATGQRVTLRCSPRSGDLSVYWYQQSLDQGLQFLIQYYNGEERAKGNILERFSAQQFPDLHSELNLSSLELGDSALYFCASSVEREATDTQYFGPGTRLTVL.

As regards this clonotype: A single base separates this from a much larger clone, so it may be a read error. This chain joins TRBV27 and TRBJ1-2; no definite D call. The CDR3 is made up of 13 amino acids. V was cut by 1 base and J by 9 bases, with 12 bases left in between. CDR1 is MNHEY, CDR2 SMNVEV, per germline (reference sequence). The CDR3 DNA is TGTGCCAGCAGTTTATTTGGCAGCAATAGCTACACCTTC. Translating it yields CASSLFGSNSYTF.